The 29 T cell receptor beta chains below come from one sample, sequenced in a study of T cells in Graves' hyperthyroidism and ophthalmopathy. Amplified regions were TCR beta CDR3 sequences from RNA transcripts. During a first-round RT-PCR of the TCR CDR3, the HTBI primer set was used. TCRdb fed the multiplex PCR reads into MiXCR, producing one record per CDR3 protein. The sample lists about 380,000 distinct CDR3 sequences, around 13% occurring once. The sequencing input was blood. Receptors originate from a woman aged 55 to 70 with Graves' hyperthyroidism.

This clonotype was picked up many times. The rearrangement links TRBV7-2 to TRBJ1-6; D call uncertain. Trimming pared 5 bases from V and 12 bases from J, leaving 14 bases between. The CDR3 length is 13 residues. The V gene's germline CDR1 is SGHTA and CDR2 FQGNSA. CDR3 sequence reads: CASSPDIVRPLHF. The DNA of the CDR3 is TGTGCCAGCAGCCCCGACATCGTGCGACCCCTCCACTTT.

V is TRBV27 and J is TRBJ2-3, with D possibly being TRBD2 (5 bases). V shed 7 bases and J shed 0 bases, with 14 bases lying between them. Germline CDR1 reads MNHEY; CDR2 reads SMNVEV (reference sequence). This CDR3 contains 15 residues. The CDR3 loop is CASKGGGPSTDTQYF. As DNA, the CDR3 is TGTGCCAGCAAGGGTGGCGGGCCTAGCACAGATACGCAGTATTTT.

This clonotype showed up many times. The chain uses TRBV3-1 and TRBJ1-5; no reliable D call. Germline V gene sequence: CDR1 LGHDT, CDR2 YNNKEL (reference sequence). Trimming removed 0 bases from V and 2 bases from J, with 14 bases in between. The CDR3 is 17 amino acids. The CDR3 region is CASSQERRAAGNQPQHF. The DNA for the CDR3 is TGTGCCAGCAGCCAAGAACGAAGGGCGGCGGGCAATCAGCCCCAGCATTTT.

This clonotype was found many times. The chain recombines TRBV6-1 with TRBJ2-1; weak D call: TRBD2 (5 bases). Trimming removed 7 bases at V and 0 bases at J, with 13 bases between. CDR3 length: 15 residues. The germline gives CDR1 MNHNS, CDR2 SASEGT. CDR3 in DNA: TGTGCCAGCACTGGCGGGTATAGCTCCTACAATGAGCAGTTCTTC. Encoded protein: CASTGGYSSYNEQFF.

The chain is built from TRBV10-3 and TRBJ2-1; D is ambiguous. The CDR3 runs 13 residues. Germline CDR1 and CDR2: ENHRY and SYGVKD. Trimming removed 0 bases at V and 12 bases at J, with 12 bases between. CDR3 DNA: TGTGCCATCAGTGAGTCGGAGTCGGGTGGGCAGTTCTTC. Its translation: CAISESESGGQFF.

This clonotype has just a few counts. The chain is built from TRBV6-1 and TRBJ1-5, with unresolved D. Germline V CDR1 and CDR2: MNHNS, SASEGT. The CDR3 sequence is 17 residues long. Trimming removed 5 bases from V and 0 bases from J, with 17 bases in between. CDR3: CASSPRFTEYSNQPQHF. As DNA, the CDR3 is TGTGCCAGCAGTCCTAGATTTACAGAGTATAGCAATCAGCCCCAGCATTTT.

The CDR3 DNA reads as TGCGCCAGCAGGGACCGGGAGGGGGGCATTGAGCAGTTCTTC. It translates to CASRDREGGIEQFF. This chain uses TRBV4-1 with TRBJ2-1; TRBD2 aligns across 8 bases. CDR1 is MGHRA, CDR2 YSYEKL, per germline. V dropped 6 bases and J dropped 9; count of bases not matched to a gene: 10. The CDR3 has 14 residues.

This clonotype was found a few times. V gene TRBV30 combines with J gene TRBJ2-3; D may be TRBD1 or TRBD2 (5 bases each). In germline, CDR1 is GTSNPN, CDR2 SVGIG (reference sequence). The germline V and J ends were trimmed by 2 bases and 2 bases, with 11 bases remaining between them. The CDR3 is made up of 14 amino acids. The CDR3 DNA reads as TGTGCCTGGAGTTCGGGACCTTCCACAGATACGCAGTATTTT. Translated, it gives CAWSSGPSTDTQYF.

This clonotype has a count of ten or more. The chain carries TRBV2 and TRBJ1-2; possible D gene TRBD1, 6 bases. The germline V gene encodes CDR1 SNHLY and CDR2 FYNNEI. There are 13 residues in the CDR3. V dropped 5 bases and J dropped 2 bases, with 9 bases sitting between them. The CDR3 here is CASSWDKNYGYTF. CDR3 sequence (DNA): TGTGCCAGCAGTTGGGACAAGAACTATGGCTACACCTTC.

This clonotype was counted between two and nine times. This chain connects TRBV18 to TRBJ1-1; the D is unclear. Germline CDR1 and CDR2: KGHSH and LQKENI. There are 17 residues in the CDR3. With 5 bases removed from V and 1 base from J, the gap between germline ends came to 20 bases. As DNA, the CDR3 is TGTGCCAGCTCAAAGTCCGTCGGCGTCGGAGCGAACACTGAAGCTTTCTTT. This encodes CASSKSVGVGANTEAFF.

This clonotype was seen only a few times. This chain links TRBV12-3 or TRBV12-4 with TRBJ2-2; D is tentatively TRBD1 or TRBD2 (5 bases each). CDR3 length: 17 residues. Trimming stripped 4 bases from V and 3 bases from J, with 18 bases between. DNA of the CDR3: TGTGCCAGCAGTTCAAGAGACTGGGACCGGCACACCGGGGAGCTGTTTTTT. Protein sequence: CASSSRDWDRHTGELFF.

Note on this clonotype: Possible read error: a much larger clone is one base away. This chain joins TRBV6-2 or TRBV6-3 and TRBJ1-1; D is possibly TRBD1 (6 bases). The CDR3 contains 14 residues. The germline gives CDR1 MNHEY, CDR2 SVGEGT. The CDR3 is CATSRNREGTEAFF. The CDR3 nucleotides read TGTGCCACCAGTAGAAACAGGGAGGGCACTGAAGCTTTCTTT.

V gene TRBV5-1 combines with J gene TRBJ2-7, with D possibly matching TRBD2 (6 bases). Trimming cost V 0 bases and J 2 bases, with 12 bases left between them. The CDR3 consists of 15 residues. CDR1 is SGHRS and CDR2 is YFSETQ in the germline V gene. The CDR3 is CASSLDSGVTYEQYF. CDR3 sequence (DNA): TGCGCCAGCAGCTTGGACTCGGGAGTGACCTACGAGCAGTACTTC.

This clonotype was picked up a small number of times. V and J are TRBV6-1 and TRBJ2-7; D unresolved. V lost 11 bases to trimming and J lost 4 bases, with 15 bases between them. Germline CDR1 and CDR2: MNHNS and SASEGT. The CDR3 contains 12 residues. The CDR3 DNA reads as TGTGCCTCGAGAGGAAAGGAATACGAGCAGTACTTC. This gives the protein CASRGKEYEQYF.

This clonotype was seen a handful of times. The chain's CDR3 is CASFDEGTAARSYGYTF. The CDR3 DNA follows: TGTGCCAGTTTCGATGAGGGGACAGCCGCGCGTAGCTATGGCTACACCTTC. The J gene is TRBJ1-2, the V gene TRBV19; 7 bases are a match to TRBD1. J lost 4 bases, V lost 8 bases, and 19 bases had no gene match. The CDR3 contains 17 residues. Germline CDR1 is LNHDA and CDR2 is SQIVND (reference sequence).

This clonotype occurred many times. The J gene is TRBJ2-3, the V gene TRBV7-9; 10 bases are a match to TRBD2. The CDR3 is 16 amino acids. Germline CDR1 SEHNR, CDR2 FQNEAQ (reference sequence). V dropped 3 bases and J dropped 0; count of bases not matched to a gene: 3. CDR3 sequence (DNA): TGTGCCAGCAGCTTCGGGACTAGCGCTAGCACAGATACGCAGTATTTT. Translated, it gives CASSFGTSASTDTQYF.

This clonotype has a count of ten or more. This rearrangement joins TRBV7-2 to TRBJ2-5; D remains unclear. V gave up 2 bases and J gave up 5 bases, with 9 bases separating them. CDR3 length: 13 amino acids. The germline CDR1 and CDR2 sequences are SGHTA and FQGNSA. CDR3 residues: CASSLSVLETQYF. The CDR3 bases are TGTGCCAGCAGCTTAAGTGTTTTGGAGACCCAGTACTTC.

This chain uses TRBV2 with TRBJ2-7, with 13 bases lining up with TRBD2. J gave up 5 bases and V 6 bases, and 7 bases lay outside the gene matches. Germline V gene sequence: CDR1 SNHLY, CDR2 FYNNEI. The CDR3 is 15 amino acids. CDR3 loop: CASSEGLAGSHEQYF. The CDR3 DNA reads TGTGCCAGCAGCGAGGGACTAGCGGGATCCCACGAGCAGTACTTC.

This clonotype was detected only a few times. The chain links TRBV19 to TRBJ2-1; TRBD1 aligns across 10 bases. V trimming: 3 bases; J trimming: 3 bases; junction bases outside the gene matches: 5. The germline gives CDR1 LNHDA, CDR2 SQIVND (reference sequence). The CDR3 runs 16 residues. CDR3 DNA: TGTGCCAGTAGTATCGGGGACAGGGGCCTCTACAATGAGCAGTTCTTC. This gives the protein CASSIGDRGLYNEQFF.

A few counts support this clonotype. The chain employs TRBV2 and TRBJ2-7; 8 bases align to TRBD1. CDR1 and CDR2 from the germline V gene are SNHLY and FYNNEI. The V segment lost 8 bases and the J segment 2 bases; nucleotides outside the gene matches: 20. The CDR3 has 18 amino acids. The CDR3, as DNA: TGTGCCAGCTCACCACCGACTACTGACAGGGGCCGCGCCTACGAGCAGTACTTC. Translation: CASSPPTTDRGRAYEQYF. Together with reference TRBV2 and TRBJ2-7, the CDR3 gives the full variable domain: EPEVTQTPSHQVTQMGQEVILRCVPISNHLYFYWYRQILGQKVEFLVSFYNNEISEKSEIFDDQFSVERPDGSNFTLKIRSTKLEDSAMYFCASSPPTTDRGRAYEQYFGPGTRLTVT.

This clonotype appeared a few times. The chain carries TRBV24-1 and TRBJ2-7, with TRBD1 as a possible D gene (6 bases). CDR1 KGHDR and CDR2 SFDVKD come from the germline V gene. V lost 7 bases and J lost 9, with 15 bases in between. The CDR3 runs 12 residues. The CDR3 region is CATSHPGQPQYF. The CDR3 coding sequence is TGTGCCACCAGCCACCCCGGACAGCCGCAGTACTTC.

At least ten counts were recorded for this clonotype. The CDR3 DNA follows: TGCGCCAGCAGCTTGTCCCTTGGCGGAACTGGGAGCTACGAGCAGTACTTC. Amino acids: CASSLSLGGTGSYEQYF. This chain connects TRBV5-1 to TRBJ2-7; TRBD2 might be the D (5 bases). The CDR3 loop spans 17 amino acids. Germline values: CDR1 SGHRS, CDR2 YFSETQ. V shed 1 base and J shed 3 bases, with 20 bases lying between them. Using reference TRBV5-1 and TRBJ2-7 for the parts outside the CDR3, the full variable domain is KAGVTQTPRYLIKTRGQQVTLSCSPISGHRSVSWYQQTPGQGLQFLFEYFSETQRNKGNFPGRFSGRQFSNSRSEMNVSTLELGDSALYLCASSLSLGGTGSYEQYFGPGTRLTVT.

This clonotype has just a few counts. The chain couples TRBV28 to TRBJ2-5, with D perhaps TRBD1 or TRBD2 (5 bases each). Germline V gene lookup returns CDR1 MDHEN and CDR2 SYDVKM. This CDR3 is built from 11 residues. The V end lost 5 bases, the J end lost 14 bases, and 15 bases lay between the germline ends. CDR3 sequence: CASSDPGALYF. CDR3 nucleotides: TGTGCCAGCAGTGACCCCGGGGCCCTCTACTTC.

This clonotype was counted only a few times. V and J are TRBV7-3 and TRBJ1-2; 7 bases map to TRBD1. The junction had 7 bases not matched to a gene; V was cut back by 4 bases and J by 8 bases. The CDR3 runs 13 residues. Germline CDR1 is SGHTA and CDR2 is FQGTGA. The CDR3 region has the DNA TGTGCCAGCAGCTCGTCCCAGGGGGGCGGCTACACCTTC. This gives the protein CASSSSQGGGYTF.

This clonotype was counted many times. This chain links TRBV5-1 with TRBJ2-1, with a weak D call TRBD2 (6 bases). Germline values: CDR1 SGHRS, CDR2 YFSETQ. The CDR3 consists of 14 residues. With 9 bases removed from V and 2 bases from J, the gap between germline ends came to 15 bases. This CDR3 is CATSSGTAYNEQFF. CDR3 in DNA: TGCGCCACATCCTCCGGGACTGCCTACAATGAGCAGTTCTTC.

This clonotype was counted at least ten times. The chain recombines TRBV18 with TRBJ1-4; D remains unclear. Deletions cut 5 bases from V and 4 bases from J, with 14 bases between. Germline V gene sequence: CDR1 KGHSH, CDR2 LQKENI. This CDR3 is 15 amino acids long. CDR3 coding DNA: TGTGCCAGCTCAGAATACACGGTGAATAATGAAAAACTGTTTTTT. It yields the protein CASSEYTVNNEKLFF.

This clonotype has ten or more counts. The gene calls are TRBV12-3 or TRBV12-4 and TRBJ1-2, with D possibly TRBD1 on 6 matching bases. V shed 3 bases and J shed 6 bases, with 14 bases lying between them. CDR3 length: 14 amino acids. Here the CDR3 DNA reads TGTGCCAGCAGTTTCGTCAGGGGCCCCAATGGCTACACCTTC. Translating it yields CASSFVRGPNGYTF.

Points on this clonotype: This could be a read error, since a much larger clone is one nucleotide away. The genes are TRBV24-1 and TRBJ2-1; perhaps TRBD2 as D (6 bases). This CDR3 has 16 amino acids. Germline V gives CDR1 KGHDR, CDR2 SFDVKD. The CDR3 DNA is TGTGCCACCAGTGGCCTCGGGGGTAGCTCCTACAATAAGCAGTTCTTC. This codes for CATSGLGGSSYNKQFF.

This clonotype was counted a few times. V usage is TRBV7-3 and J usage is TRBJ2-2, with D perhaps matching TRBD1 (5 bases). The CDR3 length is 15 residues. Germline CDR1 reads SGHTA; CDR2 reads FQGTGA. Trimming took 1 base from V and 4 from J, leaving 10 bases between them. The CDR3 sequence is CASSLKDRGTGELFF. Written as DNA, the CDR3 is TGTGCCAGCAGCTTAAAGGATAGGGGCACCGGGGAGCTGTTTTTT.